This T cell receptor (beta chain) was recorded in a study of OX40 agonist ivuxolimab in advanced cancers. As for this clone: What it recognizes is unknown.

Study-level points and caveats: Not determined was the antigen specificity of the expanded peripheral T cells. Normalized expansion of T-cell clones was also low for some nonresponders.

Assay used: immunoSEQ multiplex PCR; TCRdb lists only in-frame clones, some missing. Of about 34,000 clones listed, roughly 79% are singletons. The CDR3 sequence is 14 residues long. Unmatched junction bases numbered 4, after V lost 5 bases and J lost 6 bases. CDR1 is MNHNY, CDR2 SVGAGI, per germline (reference sequence). This chain joins TRBV6-6 and TRBJ1-4; 9 nucleotides match TRBD1. The receptor comes from an adult with an advanced solid tumor such as melanoma, head and neck, liver or kidney cancer. The source material was CD4+ or CD8+ T cells sorted from blood, sampled in a trial of the OX40 agonist ivuxolimab. The CDR3 bases are TGTGCCAGCAGTCCCCGGGACAGGGATGAAAAACTGTTTTTT. This translates into CASSPRDRDEKLFF.